The rows below give T cell receptor beta chains drawn from one sample of a study of CD8+ T cells in alopecia areata. Method: immunoSEQ multiplex PCR; TCRdb's copy keeps in-frame clones and lacks some. The data contain about 130,000 clones, around 60% of them singletons. The sequencing used CD4+ T cells sorted from blood, collected at week 0. The receptors come from a human donor with alopecia areata. The conserved cysteine and the conserved F or W are not part of the CDR3 here.

v_gene: TRBV19; j_gene: TRBJ2-6; CDR3aa: ASSPGVSGANVLT
v_gene: TRBV4-3; j_gene: TRBJ2-7; CDR3aa: ASSQRGGQGAMISYEQY
v_gene: TRBV9; j_gene: TRBJ1-6; CDR3aa: ASSVQSYNSPLH
v_gene: TRBV6-1; j_gene: TRBJ1-1; CDR3aa: ASRPMNTEAF
v_gene: TRBV2; j_gene: TRBJ1-1; CDR3aa: ASSVQARVTEAF
v_gene: TRBV9; j_gene: TRBJ2-1; CDR3aa: ASSVATLRDEQF
v_gene: TRBV5-1; j_gene: TRBJ2-7; CDR3aa: ATQPGVTYSYEQY
v_gene: TRBV6-5; j_gene: TRBJ2-3; CDR3aa: ASSVSFTDTQY
v_gene: TRBV2; j_gene: TRBJ1-2; CDR3aa: AGTGNYGYT
v_gene: TRBV30; j_gene: TRBJ1-2; CDR3aa: AWSISGAQGYT
v_gene: TRBV6-5; j_gene: TRBJ1-1; CDR3aa: ASSQGAGFGEAF
v_gene: TRBV6-6; j_gene: TRBJ1-2; CDR3aa: ASSYSRGPDYGYT
v_gene: TRBV30; j_gene: TRBJ1-6; CDR3aa: ACTGSWNSPLH